This T cell receptor beta chain was recovered during a study of blood T cell repertoires in COVID-19. About the study: COVID-19 samples collected from the United States, Italy and Spain covered acute and convalescent phases.

The CDR3 sequence is 16 residues long. CDR1 SGHAT and CDR2 FQNNGV come from the germline V gene. The trim removed 6 bases at V and 6 bases at J, leaving 12 bases unmatched. Per the study methods: Reference gene primers were amplified, and this amplification served to estimate nucleated cell counts. The repertoire was sequenced with immunoSEQ multiplex PCR; TCRdb's copy has only in-frame clones and lacks some. V, J and clone size are taken as reported in that table, and D and trimming were inferred from the DNA itself. The sample holds 200,000 to 300,000 clones, 84% seen once. This clone was seen only once.

The genes are TRBV11-2 and TRBJ2-7; TRBD2 aligns across 12 bases. The sequence came from a woman aged 40-49 years who had recovered from COVID-19. The material sequenced was peripheral blood. Here the CDR3 DNA reads TGTGCCAGCAGACGTCCGGGACTAGCGGGTTTCGGCGAGCAGTACTTC. Translation gives CASRRPGLAGFGEQYF.